Here is one T cell receptor (beta chain) with its context. Antigen: not known. The ends were cut back, 2 bases at V and 5 bases at J, with 13 bases in the middle. The CDR3 runs to 14 residues. The germline V gene encodes CDR1 SGHDT and CDR2 YYEEEE. The time point is: week 35, safety follow-up. Alongside topical imiquimod, each dose of vaccine comprised 300 ug of mutant IDH1 20-mer peptide. At weeks 1, 3, 5, 7, 11, 15, 19 and 23, patients received a vaccination, eight in all. This sample is drawn from a study of a mutant IDH1 vaccine in newly diagnosed glioma. Profiling relied on immunoSEQ multiplex PCR, and the TCRdb table lists in-frame clones only, not all of them. This sample yields over 65,000 clones, of which roughly 83% are seen a single time; less than 15% belongs to the top ten.

The sample was PBMCs, taken from a glioma patient whose treatment included an IDH1 peptide vaccine. This TCR derives from a man between 18 and 29 years old with glioma. The chain has TRBV5-6 and TRBJ1-2, with D tentatively TRBD1 (5 bases). DNA of the CDR3: TGTGCCAGCAGCTTAGAGGGGCGCTGGTATGGCTACACCTTC. This translates into CASSLEGRWYGYTF.